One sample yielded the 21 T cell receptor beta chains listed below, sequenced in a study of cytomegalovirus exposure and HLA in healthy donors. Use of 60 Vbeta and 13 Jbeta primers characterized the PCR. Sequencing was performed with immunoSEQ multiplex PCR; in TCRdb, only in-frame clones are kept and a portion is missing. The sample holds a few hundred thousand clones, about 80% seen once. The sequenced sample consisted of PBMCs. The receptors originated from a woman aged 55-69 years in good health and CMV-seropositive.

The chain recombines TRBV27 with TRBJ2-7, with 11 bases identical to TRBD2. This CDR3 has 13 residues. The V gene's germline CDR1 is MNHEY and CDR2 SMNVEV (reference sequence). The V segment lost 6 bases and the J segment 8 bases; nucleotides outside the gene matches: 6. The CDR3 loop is CASRVAGGTQQYF. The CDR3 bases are TGTGCCAGCAGGGTAGCGGGAGGGACACAGCAGTACTTC.

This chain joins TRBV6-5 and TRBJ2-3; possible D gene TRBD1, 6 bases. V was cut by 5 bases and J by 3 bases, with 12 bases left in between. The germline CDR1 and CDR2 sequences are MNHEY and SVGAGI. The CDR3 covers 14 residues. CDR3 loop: CASSGGKGTDTQYF. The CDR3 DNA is TGTGCCAGCAGTGGGGGCAAGGGTACAGATACGCAGTATTTT.

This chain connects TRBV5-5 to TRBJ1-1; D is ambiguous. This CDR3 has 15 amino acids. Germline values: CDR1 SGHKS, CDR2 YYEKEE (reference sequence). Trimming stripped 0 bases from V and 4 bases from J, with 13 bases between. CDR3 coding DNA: TGTGCCAGCAGCTTGGGACCGCACGGAGGCACTGAAGCTTTCTTT. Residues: CASSLGPHGGTEAFF.

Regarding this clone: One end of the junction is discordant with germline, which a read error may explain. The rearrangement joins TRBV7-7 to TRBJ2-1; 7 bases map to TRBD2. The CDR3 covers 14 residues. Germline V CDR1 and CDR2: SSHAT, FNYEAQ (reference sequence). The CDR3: CASSPSGTYNEQFF. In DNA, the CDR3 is TGTGCTAGCAGCCCCAGCGGGACCTACAATGAGCAGTTCTTC.

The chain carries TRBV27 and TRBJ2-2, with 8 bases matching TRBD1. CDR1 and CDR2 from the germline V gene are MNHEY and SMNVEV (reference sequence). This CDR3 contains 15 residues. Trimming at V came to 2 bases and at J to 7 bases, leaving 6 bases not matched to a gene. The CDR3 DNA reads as TGTGCCAGCAGTTTAGGACAGGGTTTCGTCGGGGAGCTGTTTTTT. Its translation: CASSLGQGFVGELFF.

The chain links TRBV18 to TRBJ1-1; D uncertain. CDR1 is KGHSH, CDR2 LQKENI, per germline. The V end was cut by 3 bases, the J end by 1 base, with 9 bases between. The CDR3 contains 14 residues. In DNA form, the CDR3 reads TGTGCCAGCTCACCTATGGAGGGGAACACTGAAGCTTTCTTT. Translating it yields CASSPMEGNTEAFF.

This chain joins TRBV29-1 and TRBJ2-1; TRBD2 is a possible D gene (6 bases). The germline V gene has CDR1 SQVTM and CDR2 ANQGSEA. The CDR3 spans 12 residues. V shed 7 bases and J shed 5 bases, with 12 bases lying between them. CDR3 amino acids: CSGGWEDNEQFF. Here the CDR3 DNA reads TGCAGCGGGGGGTGGGAGGACAATGAGCAGTTCTTC.

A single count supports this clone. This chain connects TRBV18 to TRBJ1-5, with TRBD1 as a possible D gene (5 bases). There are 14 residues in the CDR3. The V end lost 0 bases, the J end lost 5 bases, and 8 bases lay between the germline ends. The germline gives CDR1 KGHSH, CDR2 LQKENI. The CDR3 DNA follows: TGTGCCAGCTCACCACCGGGAGGGGATCAGCCCCAGCATTTT. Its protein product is CASSPPGGDQPQHF.

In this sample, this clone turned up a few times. The CDR3 nucleotides are TGTGCCAGCAGCCAAATGTCGGTCAATGAGCAGTTCTTC. It is translated as CASSQMSVNEQFF. The chain joins TRBV7-2 to TRBJ2-1; unclear D gene. This CDR3 is 13 amino acids long. Germline V gene data show CDR1 as SGHTA and CDR2 as FQGNSA. V lost 5 bases, J lost 6 bases, and 11 bases lay in between.

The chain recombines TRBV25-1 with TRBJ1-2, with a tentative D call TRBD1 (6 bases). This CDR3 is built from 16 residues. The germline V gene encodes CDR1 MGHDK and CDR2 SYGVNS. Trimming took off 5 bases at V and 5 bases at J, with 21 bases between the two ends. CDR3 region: CASSSTGTRGGYGYTF. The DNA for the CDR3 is TGTGCCAGCAGTAGTACCGGGACACGGGGGGGTTATGGCTACACCTTC.

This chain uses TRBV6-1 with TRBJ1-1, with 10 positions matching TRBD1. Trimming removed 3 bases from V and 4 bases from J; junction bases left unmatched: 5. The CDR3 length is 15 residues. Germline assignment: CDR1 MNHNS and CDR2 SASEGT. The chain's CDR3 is CASSDRQGARTEAFF. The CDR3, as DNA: TGTGCCAGCAGTGATAGACAGGGGGCTCGCACTGAAGCTTTCTTT.

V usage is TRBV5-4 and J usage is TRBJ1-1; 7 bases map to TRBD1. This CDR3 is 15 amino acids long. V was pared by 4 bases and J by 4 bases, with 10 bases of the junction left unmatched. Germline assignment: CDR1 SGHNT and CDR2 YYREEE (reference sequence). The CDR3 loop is CASSGIPGGGTEAFF. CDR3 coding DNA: TGTGCCAGCAGCGGTATCCCAGGGGGTGGCACTGAAGCTTTCTTT. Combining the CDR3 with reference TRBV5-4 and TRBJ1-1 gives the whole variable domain ETGVTQSPTHLIKTRGQQVTLRCSSQSGHNTVSWYQQALGQGPQFIFQYYREEENGRGNFPPRFSGLQFPNYSSELNVNALELDDSALYLCASSGIPGGGTEAFFGQGTRLTVV.

The DNA for the CDR3 is TGTGCCAGCAGTTACCCCGGGACAATCGCTGAAGCTTTCTTT. Encoded protein: CASSYPGTIAEAFF. This chain connects TRBV5-6 to TRBJ1-1, with a tentative D call TRBD1 (6 bases). Between the trimmed V and J ends, which lost 5 bases and 6 bases, there was a span of 17 bases. The CDR3 runs 14 residues. Germline V gene lookup returns CDR1 SGHDT and CDR2 YYEEEE.

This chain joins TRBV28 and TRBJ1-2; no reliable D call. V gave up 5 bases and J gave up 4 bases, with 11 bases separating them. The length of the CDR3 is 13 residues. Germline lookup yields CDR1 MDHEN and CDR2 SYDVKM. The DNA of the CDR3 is TGTGCCAGCAGTACCCGGGGTTTCTATGGCTACACCTTC. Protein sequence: CASSTRGFYGYTF.

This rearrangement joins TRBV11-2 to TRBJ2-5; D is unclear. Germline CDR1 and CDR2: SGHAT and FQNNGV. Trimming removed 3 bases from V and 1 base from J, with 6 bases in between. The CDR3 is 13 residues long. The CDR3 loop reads CASSFLVQETQYF. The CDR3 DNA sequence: TGTGCCAGCAGCTTCCTCGTCCAAGAGACCCAGTACTTC.

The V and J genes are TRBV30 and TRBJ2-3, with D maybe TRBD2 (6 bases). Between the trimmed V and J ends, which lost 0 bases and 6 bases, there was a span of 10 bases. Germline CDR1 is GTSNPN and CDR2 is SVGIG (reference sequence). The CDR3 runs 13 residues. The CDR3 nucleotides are TGTGCCTGGAGTGTTCGGAGGGGTGATACGCAGTATTTT. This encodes CAWSVRRGDTQYF. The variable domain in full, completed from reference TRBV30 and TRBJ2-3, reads SQTIHQWPATLVQPVGSPLSLECTVEGTSNPNLYWYRQAAGRGLQLLFYSVGIGQISSEVPQNLSASRPQDRQFILSSKKLLLSDSGFYLCAWSVRRGDTQYFGPGTRLTVL.

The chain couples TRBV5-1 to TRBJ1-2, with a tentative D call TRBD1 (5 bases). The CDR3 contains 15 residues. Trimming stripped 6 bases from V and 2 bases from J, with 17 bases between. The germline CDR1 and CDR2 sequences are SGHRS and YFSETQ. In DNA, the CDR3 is TGCGCCAGCAAACCTATTACAGGCACAAACTATGGCTACACCTTC. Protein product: CASKPITGTNYGYTF.

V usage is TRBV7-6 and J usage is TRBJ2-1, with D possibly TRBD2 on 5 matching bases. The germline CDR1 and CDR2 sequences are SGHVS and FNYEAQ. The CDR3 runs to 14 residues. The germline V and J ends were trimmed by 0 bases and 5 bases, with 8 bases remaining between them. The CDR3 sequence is CASSLAGDHNEQFF. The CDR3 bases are TGTGCCAGCAGCTTAGCGGGAGACCACAATGAGCAGTTCTTC. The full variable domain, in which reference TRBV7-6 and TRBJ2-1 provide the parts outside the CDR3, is GAGVSQSPRYKVTKRGQDVALRCDPISGHVSLYWYRQALGQGPEFLTYFNYEAQQDKSGLPNDRFSAERPEGSISTLTIQRTEQRDSAMYRCASSLAGDHNEQFFGPGTRLTVL.

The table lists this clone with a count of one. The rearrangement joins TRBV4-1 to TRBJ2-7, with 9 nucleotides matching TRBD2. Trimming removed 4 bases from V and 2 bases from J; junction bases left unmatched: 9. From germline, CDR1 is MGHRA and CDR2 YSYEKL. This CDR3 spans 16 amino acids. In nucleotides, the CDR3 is TGCGCCAGCAGCCGGCTAGCGGGGTTAGCCGCCTACGAGCAGTACTTC. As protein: CASSRLAGLAAYEQYF.

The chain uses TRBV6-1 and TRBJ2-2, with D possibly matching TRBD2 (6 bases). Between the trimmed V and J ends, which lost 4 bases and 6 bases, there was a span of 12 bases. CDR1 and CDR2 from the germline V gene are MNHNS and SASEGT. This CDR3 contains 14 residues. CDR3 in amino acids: CASSGPGGAGELFF. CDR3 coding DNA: TGTGCCAGCAGTGGCCCTGGAGGGGCCGGGGAGCTGTTTTTT.

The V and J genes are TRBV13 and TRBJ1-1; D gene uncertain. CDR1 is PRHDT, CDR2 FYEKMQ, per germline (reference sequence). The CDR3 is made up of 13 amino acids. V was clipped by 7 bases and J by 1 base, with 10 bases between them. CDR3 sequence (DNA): TGTGCCAGCATAATCGGTGGGAACACTGAAGCTTTCTTT. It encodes CASIIGGNTEAFF. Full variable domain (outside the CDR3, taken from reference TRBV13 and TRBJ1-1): AAGVIQSPRHLIKEKRETATLKCYPIPRHDTVYWYQQGPGQDPQFLISFYEKMQSDKGSIPDRFSAQQFSDYHSELNMSSLELGDSALYFCASIIGGNTEAFFGQGTRLTVV.